The rows below give T cell receptor beta chains drawn from one sample of a study of identical twins. A single record per CDR3 protein comes from TCRdb applying MiXCR to the 5' RACE reads. The table shows around 280,000 distinct CDR3 sequences, with under 9% occurring only once. The same sample was also studied in work on yellow fever vaccine responses in identical twins.

Sequencing was performed on memory (CD45RO+) T cells sorted from blood. Receptors were obtained from a young woman in good health. CDR3s include the opening cysteine and the closing phenylalanine or tryptophan. D genes are given only for firm matches. Part of the rows lack a size; the others show once, few, many or a class for expanded clones.

V	size	J	D	DNA	CDR3
TRBV6-2/TRBV6-3	few	TRBJ1-2	TRBD1	TGTGCCAGCAGCACGAATACAGGGGAGTCCTATGGCTACACCTTC	CASSTNTGESYGYTF
TRBV10-3	few	TRBJ2-1	-	TGTGCCATCAGTGAGTCTTGGACAAGCTCCTACAATGAGCAGTTCTTC	CAISESWTSSYNEQFF
TRBV20-1	many	TRBJ1-1	-	TGCAGTGCTAGCGACAGCCAGAACACTGAAGCTTTCTTT	CSASDSQNTEAFF
TRBV7-9	few	TRBJ1-3	-	TGTGCCAGCATCCTTGGGGCCCTTATCTCTGGAAACACCATATATTTT	CASILGALISGNTIYF
TRBV24-1	few	TRBJ2-3	TRBD1	TGTGCCACCAGTGATCTCCGACAGGGCCTCACAGATACGCAGTATTTT	CATSDLRQGLTDTQYF
TRBV10-3	-	TRBJ1-2	-	TGTGCCATCAGTGAAGATTTGGGGGGATCCTATGGCTACACCTTC	CAISEDLGGSYGYTF
TRBV4-1	many	TRBJ2-5	-	TGCGCCAGCAGCCTCGGGGGTATCGAGACCCAGTACTTC	CASSLGGIETQYF
TRBV20-1	many	TRBJ2-1	TRBD2	TGCAGTGCTAGTGGGCGGGGGAACTACAATGAGCAGTTCTTC	CSASGRGNYNEQFF
TRBV7-8	-	TRBJ2-1	-	TGTGCCAGCAGCTTAGCATCGGGGGTCAGAAGCTCCTACAATGAGCAGTTCTTC	CASSLASGVRSSYNEQFF
TRBV6-1	many	TRBJ2-3	-	TGTGCCAGCAGTCCCCTGACCGGGACAGATACGCAGTATTTT	CASSPLTGTDTQYF
TRBV11-2	-	TRBJ2-2	TRBD2	TGTGCCAGCAGCTTCCCCCCCGGGACTAGCGGTTACACCGGGGAGCTGTTTTTT	CASSFPPGTSGYTGELFF
TRBV20-1	-	TRBJ2-7	TRBD2	TGCAGTGCAACTCGGACTAGCGGAAAGATCTACGAGCAGTACTTC	CSATRTSGKIYEQYF
TRBV3-1	few	TRBJ2-5	TRBD2	TGTGCCAGCAGCCATCCCCTAGGACTAGCGGGGGTCGTCCAAGAGACCCAGTACTTC	CASSHPLGLAGVVQETQYF
TRBV20-1	many	TRBJ2-2	-	TGCAGTGCTAGAGCTGGGCCGATTAGCGGGGAGCTGTTTTTT	CSARAGPISGELFF
TRBV6-5	many	TRBJ1-2	-	TGTGCCAGCAGTTATTCGCCAGCGACTAACTATGGCTACACCTTC	CASSYSPATNYGYTF
TRBV10-1	few	TRBJ2-2	TRBD1	TGCGCCAGCAGTCGACAGGGGGGTAATACCGGGGAGCTGTTTTTT	CASSRQGGNTGELFF
TRBV14	-	TRBJ2-4	-	TGTGCCAGCAGCCTTGGGTCTCAGCCGGCCAAAAACATTCAGTACTTC	CASSLGSQPAKNIQYF
TRBV28	few	TRBJ2-5	TRBD2	TGTGCCAGCAGTTTCGGGGGGGCGGTGGAGACCCAGTACTTC	CASSFGGAVETQYF
TRBV12-3/TRBV12-4	-	TRBJ2-5	-	TGTGCCAGCAGTTCAGTATTAATTTCCGGTTCGGCCAAAGAGACCCAGTACTTC	CASSSVLISGSAKETQYF
TRBV12-3/TRBV12-4	many	TRBJ1-1	TRBD1	TGTGCCAGCAGTCTCACAGGGGGCTCTGACCAAGCTTTCTTT	CASSLTGGSDQAFF
TRBV20-1	many	TRBJ2-3	TRBD2	TGCAGTGGGAGTCGAAAAGCGGGGGGGCCTGATACGCAGTATTTT	CSGSRKAGGPDTQYF
TRBV7-3	few	TRBJ2-6	-	TGTGCCAGCAGCGAGACACTACCTGGGGCCAACGTCCTGACTTTC	CASSETLPGANVLTF
TRBV6-1	-	TRBJ1-1	TRBD1	TGTGCCAGCGGGACAGGACTTGAAGCTTTCTTT	CASGTGLEAFF
TRBV20-1	many	TRBJ2-1	-	TGCAGTGCTCCCGGGACTTTTTACAATGAGCAGTTCTTC	CSAPGTFYNEQFF
TRBV10-3	few	TRBJ2-1	TRBD2	TGTGCCATCAGTGGTCGGGATCTAGCGGGAGGGAATGAGCAGTTCTTC	CAISGRDLAGGNEQFF
TRBV28	few	TRBJ1-2	-	TGTGCCAGCAGTTTGTACTACTATGGCTACACCTTC	CASSLYYYGYTF
TRBV2	-	TRBJ1-2	-	TGTGCCAGCATGGGGGCAAGGGGCTACACCTTC	CASMGARGYTF
TRBV20-1	few	TRBJ1-1	TRBD1	TGCAGTGCTACCCGGGGGAGGGGGCATCGTGTGAACACTGAAGCTTTCTTT	CSATRGRGHRVNTEAFF
TRBV6-1	many	TRBJ2-3	TRBD2	TGTGCCAGCAGTGAAGCTAGCGGGGGAGGAGATACGCAGTATTTT	CASSEASGGGDTQYF
TRBV5-1	many	TRBJ1-1	-	TGCGCCAGCAGCCCCACCCCAACAGGGTCGACCACTGAAGCTTTCTTT	CASSPTPTGSTTEAFF
TRBV28	many	TRBJ1-2	-	TGTGCCAGCACCTTATTGGAGGGAGGCTACACCTTC	CASTLLEGGYTF
TRBV11-2	many	TRBJ2-2	-	TGTGCCAGCAGCCCAATCCCGACAGATCGATACGGGGAGCTGTTTTTT	CASSPIPTDRYGELFF
TRBV10-1	-	TRBJ2-5	-	TGCGCCAGCAGTGAGTCGAAGGGGTACCAAGAGACCCAGTACTTC	CASSESKGYQETQYF
TRBV29-1	-	TRBJ1-1	-	TGCAGCGCTTCACAAAGGGGGGACGCTGAAGCTTTCTTT	CSASQRGDAEAFF
TRBV15	few	TRBJ2-7	-	TGTGCCACCAGCAGAGATAGGGGGAGCTCCTACGAGCAGTACTTC	CATSRDRGSSYEQYF
TRBV3-1	many	TRBJ1-1	-	TGTGCCAGCAGACAGGGTAACGCTGAAGCTTTCTTT	CASRQGNAEAFF
TRBV9	once	TRBJ2-7	-	TGTGCCAGCAGCGTATCCCCCCTAAACGAGCAGTACTTC	CASSVSPLNEQYF
TRBV20-1	-	TRBJ2-7	TRBD2	TGCAGTGCTAGAGCTTTGCGGGAGGCCTCCTACGAGCAGTACTTC	CSARALREASYEQYF
TRBV20-1	many	TRBJ2-3	-	TGCAGTGCTCCCCTACGCCGTGGCACAGATACGCAGTATTTT	CSAPLRRGTDTQYF
TRBV11-2	many	TRBJ2-5	-	TGTGCCAGCAGCTCCCTAGACGGGGACCAAGAGACCCAGTACTTC	CASSSLDGDQETQYF
TRBV4-2	few	TRBJ2-1	-	TGTGCCAGCAGCCAGGCGAGCCGGTACAATGAGCAGTTCTTC	CASSQASRYNEQFF
TRBV29-1	many	TRBJ2-2	TRBD1	TGCAGCGTCAGGACAGGTGGAAAGGCCGGGGAGCTGTTTTTT	CSVRTGGKAGELFF
TRBV12-3/TRBV12-4	few	TRBJ2-6	TRBD2	TGTGCCAGCAGCCGGACCCGGTGGCTAGCGGGGCCCTCTGGGGCCAACGTCCTGACTTTC	CASSRTRWLAGPSGANVLTF
TRBV5-6	few	TRBJ2-7	-	TGTGCCAGCAGCTTGGCGGACGGAAGCTCCTACGAGCAGTACTTC	CASSLADGSSYEQYF
TRBV5-1	many	TRBJ2-3	TRBD2	TGCGCCAGCAGCTTGGGGACTAGCGGGTCCACAGATACGCAGTATTTT	CASSLGTSGSTDTQYF
TRBV21-1	-	TRBJ2-1	-	TGTGCCAGCAGCAGTTACAGGGAAAGAACCTACAATGAGCAGTTCTTC	CASSSYRERTYNEQFF
TRBV4-2	-	TRBJ2-1	-	TGTGCCAGCAGCATAGCTGGGGCGGGGACGGGATTTAACAATGAGCAGTTCTTC	CASSIAGAGTGFNNEQFF
TRBV4-1	few	TRBJ2-1	-	TGCGCCAGCAGCCGCAATGTCGACACTGAGCAGTTCTTC	CASSRNVDTEQFF
TRBV20-1	-	TRBJ2-5	TRBD2	TGCAGTGCTAGACACTGGACTAGCTTGGAAGAGACCCAGTACTTC	CSARHWTSLEETQYF
TRBV15	few	TRBJ2-7	-	TGTGCCACCAGCAGTCAAGGCCACATCTACGAGCAGTACTTC	CATSSQGHIYEQYF
TRBV7-6	few	TRBJ2-1	TRBD2	TGTGCCAGCAGCTTACGGAAAGGCGGGAGGGGGGAGAAGTACCCCTCGGGTGAGCAGTTCTTC	CASSLRKGGRGEKYPSGEQFF
TRBV18	few	TRBJ2-1	-	TGTGCCAGCTCACCAGGGATATACAATGAGCAGTTCTTC	CASSPGIYNEQFF
TRBV28	many	TRBJ2-3	TRBD2	TGTGCCAGCAGTTTAGGCGGGGGGTTAGATACGCAGTATTTT	CASSLGGGLDTQYF
TRBV9	many	TRBJ2-1	-	TGTGCCAGCAGCGTAGTAGGGGGGTCCTACAATGAGCAGTTCTTC	CASSVVGGSYNEQFF
TRBV12-3/TRBV12-4	many	TRBJ2-1	TRBD2	TGTGCCAGCATCTCGTCACTAGCGCCCCAAGGGAAGTTCTTC	CASISSLAPQGKFF
TRBV4-1	-	TRBJ2-7	-	TGCGCCAGCAGCCAAGACCCCCTGGACAGCTTAGTTTCCTACGAGCAGTACTTC	CASSQDPLDSLVSYEQYF
TRBV3-1	many	TRBJ2-1	-	TGTGCCAGCGGGGCGGGCATAATTAAGGTAGACAATGAGCAGTTCTTC	CASGAGIIKVDNEQFF
TRBV19	-	TRBJ2-4	TRBD2	TGTGCCAGTAGTGCCGGGACTAGCCGTAACATTCAGTACTTC	CASSAGTSRNIQYF
TRBV29-1	-	TRBJ2-7	TRBD1	TGCAGCGTTGAAAGGGACAGGGGAGCCTACGAGCAGTACTTC	CSVERDRGAYEQYF